The 9 T cell receptor beta chains below all came from one sample that was sequenced in a study of cytomegalovirus exposure and HLA in healthy donors. With 60 Vbeta and 13 Jbeta primers, the PCR was carried out. Repertoires were generated with immunoSEQ multiplex PCR, while TCRdb's copy carries only in-frame clones and drops some. The profile covers 150,000 to 200,000 clones, with 60% to 85% appearing a single time and approximately 3.1% taken by the ten largest. The sequenced material came from PBMCs. Receptor source: a woman between 40 and 50 years old in good health and CMV-seronegative.

The J gene is TRBJ1-6, the V gene TRBV6-5; 7 bases map to TRBD1. Losses at the gene ends were 5 bases for V and 10 bases for J; bases not matched to a gene: 8. The CDR3 totals 14 residues. Germline CDR1 is MNHEY and CDR2 is SVGAGI. CDR3 sequence reads: CASSGTVVRSPLHF. The CDR3 nucleotides are TGTGCCAGCAGTGGGACAGTCGTGAGATCACCCCTCCACTTT.

V usage is TRBV28 and J usage is TRBJ1-2; 10 bases line up with TRBD1. V dropped 6 bases and J dropped 5; count of bases not matched to a gene: 9. Germline V gene data show CDR1 as MDHEN and CDR2 as SYDVKM. The CDR3 has 15 residues. The chain's CDR3 is CASRSTDRGGYGYTF. CDR3 coding DNA: TGTGCCAGCAGATCTACGGACAGGGGGGGATATGGCTACACCTTC.

The rearrangement links TRBV9 to TRBJ2-7, with TRBD2 matching over 11 bases. Germline CDR1 reads SGDLS; CDR2 reads YYNGEE. Trimming took 1 base from V and 7 from J; bases not matched to a gene: 10. This CDR3 contains 16 residues. The CDR3 sequence is CASSVIASGGPGEQYF. CDR3 bases: TGTGCCAGCAGCGTAATTGCTAGCGGGGGGCCCGGTGAGCAGTACTTC.

This clone was detected only a few times. The rearrangement links TRBV10-1 to TRBJ2-5; D is unclear. The V and J ends lost 4 bases and 1 base respectively, with 7 bases between them. CDR1 and CDR2 from the germline V gene are WNHNN and SYGVQD (reference sequence). The CDR3 loop spans 13 amino acids. The CDR3 coding sequence is TGCGCCAGCAGTGTAGTCATCCAAGAGACCCAGTACTTC. Translation: CASSVVIQETQYF.

The chain is built from TRBV4-1 and TRBJ1-4; perhaps TRBD1 as D (5 bases). CDR3 length: 16 residues. V was cut by 1 base and J by 4 bases, with 13 bases left in between. Germline V CDR1 and CDR2: MGHRA, YSYEKL. The CDR3 DNA follows: TGCGCCAGCAGCCAAGTAGTGTGGGGCCTTAATGAAAAACTGTTTTTT. Translation: CASSQVVWGLNEKLFF.

V is TRBV21-1 and J is TRBJ1-3. TRBV21-1 is given as a pseudogene. The CDR3 spans 17 residues. The CDR3 bases are TGTGCCAGCAGCACTACTCTAGGTCGACTTTCTGGAAACACCATATATTTT. Protein sequence: CASSTTLGRLSGNTIYF.

The J gene is TRBJ1-2, the V gene TRBV19; the D gene is possibly TRBD1 (6 bases). This CDR3 is built from 15 residues. Germline V gene lookup returns CDR1 LNHDA and CDR2 SQIVND (reference sequence). V dropped 8 bases and J dropped 1 base, with 17 bases sitting between them. The CDR3 loop reads CASRLTGRDNYGYTF. In DNA, the CDR3 is TGTGCCAGTCGTCTAACAGGGAGGGATAACTATGGCTACACCTTC.

The rearrangement joins TRBV5-4 to TRBJ2-4; D possibly corresponds to TRBD1 (5 bases). Germline V gene data show CDR1 as SGHNT and CDR2 as YYREEE (reference sequence). The CDR3 loop spans 13 amino acids. V lost 6 bases to trimming and J lost 8 bases, with 15 bases between them. CDR3 sequence (DNA): TGTGCCAGCACCTCAACAGGTGCGGACATTCAGTACTTC. Translation: CASTSTGADIQYF.

In this sample, this clone turned up once. V is TRBV6-5 and J is TRBJ2-3, with unresolved D. The germline V gene encodes CDR1 MNHEY and CDR2 SVGAGI. This CDR3 contains 14 residues. Trimming stripped 7 bases from V and 1 base from J, with 12 bases between. CDR3 nucleotide sequence: TGTGCCAGCAAAGGCGGTCATGGCACAGATACGCAGTATTTT. Residues: CASKGGHGTDTQYF.